This T cell receptor (beta chain) was documented in a study of blood T cell repertoires in COVID-19. Overall study: The study drew acute and convalescent COVID-19 samples from the United States, Italy and Spain. PBMCs, B-cell-depleted T cells, or T cells provided the cDNA or gDNA that made up the material.

Under the authors' procedure: Quantification of nucleated cells was approximated via reference gene primer amplification. Measured with immunoSEQ multiplex PCR; TCRdb has only the in-frame clones, and not every one. That table is the source of V, J and clone size, and D and trimming were worked out from the DNA. Among about 78,000 clones listed, 90% were seen once. The source material was peripheral blood. This sequence originates from a woman aged 50 to 60 in a cohort sampled during active COVID-19.

The CDR3: CASSLGGAGVQPQHF. CDR3 in DNA: TGTGCCAGCAGCTTAGGCGGGGCAGGGGTTCAGCCCCAGCATTTT. The rearrangement joins TRBV13 to TRBJ1-5, with D possibly being TRBD1 (6 bases). Germline V gene lookup returns CDR1 PRHDT and CDR2 FYEKMQ (reference sequence). Trimming took off 0 bases at V and 6 bases at J, with 12 bases between the two ends. The CDR3 is 15 amino acids.